The rows below give T cell receptor beta chains drawn from one sample of a study of Graves' ophthalmopathy and Graves' hyperthyroidism. TCRdb reanalysed the multiplex PCR reads using MiXCR and keeps one entry per CDR3 protein. Of some 390,000 distinct CDR3 sequences listed, around 19% are singletons. The sample taken for sequencing was peripheral blood. Receptor source: a woman under 30 with Graves' ophthalmopathy. Each CDR3 is given with its conserved first and last residue. A D gene is named only where the DNA matches it firmly. Only some rows state a clone size, as once, few, many or a class for expanded clones.

many	TRBJ2-2	15	TRBV19	TRBD1	TGTGCCAGTAAAACAGGGGGCGGGGACACCGGGGAGCTGTTTTTT	CASKTGGGDTGELFF
many	TRBJ1-2	14	TRBV28	TRBD1	TGTGCCAGCAGCTTGGACAGGGAAGGCTATGGCTACACCTTC	CASSLDREGYGYTF
-	TRBJ1-2	13	TRBV28	-	TGTGCCAGCAAGTACGGAGGCGACTATGGCTACACCTTC	CASKYGGDYGYTF
many	TRBJ1-2	13	TRBV7-9	-	TGTGCCAGCAGCTCGGGTAGGAGCAGTGGCTACACCTTC	CASSSGRSSGYTF
-	TRBJ2-7	17	TRBV20-1	TRBD2	TGCAGTGCTAGAGGCCGCTCCTTAGCGGGGAGCTCCTACGAGCAGTACTTC	CSARGRSLAGSSYEQYF
-	TRBJ1-1	14	TRBV6-1	-	TGTGCCAGCAGTGGCAGGGGACTGAACACTGAAGCTTTCTTT	CASSGRGLNTEAFF
-	TRBJ1-2	13	TRBV6-1	-	TGTGCCATCACCACCCAAAGGGAATTTGGCTACACCTTC	CAITTQREFGYTF
many	TRBJ1-5	15	TRBV19	-	TGTGCCAGTAGTTCCCGTCGACAGGCCGATCAGCCCCAGCATTTT	CASSSRRQADQPQHF
many	TRBJ2-2	16	TRBV28	TRBD2	TGTGCCAGCACCTTCCCTGGCGGGGGGGACACCGGGGAGCTGTTTTTT	CASTFPGGGDTGELFF
many	TRBJ1-5	14	TRBV20-1	-	TGCAGTGCTAGCCGGGACCGGATAAATCAGCCCCAGCATTTT	CSASRDRINQPQHF
-	TRBJ1-2	15	TRBV6-5	-	TGTGCCAGCAGTTACTCGAGCAGGTCATACTATGGCTACACCTTC	CASSYSSRSYYGYTF
many	TRBJ1-1	13	TRBV6-2/TRBV6-3	-	TGTGCCAGCAGTTACCTTTTTGACACTGAAGCTTTCTTT	CASSYLFDTEAFF
many	TRBJ2-7	17	TRBV27	TRBD2	TGTGCCAGCAGTTTATATGGGCTAGCGGGAGGTTCCTACGAGCAGTACTTC	CASSLYGLAGGSYEQYF
many	TRBJ2-7	15	TRBV6-5	TRBD2	TGTGCCAGCGGAGAGACTAGCGGGGGGAACTACGAGCAGTACTTC	CASGETSGGNYEQYF
few	TRBJ2-7	15	TRBV4-2	TRBD2	TGTGCCAGCAGCCAAGAGGCGGGGGGCTCCTACGAGCAGTACTTC	CASSQEAGGSYEQYF
many	TRBJ2-5	16	TRBV2	-	TGTGCCAGCAGCGTCGGGACGGACCCCTTCCAAGAGACCCAGTACTTC	CASSVGTDPFQETQYF
many	TRBJ1-1	14	TRBV28	TRBD1	TGTGCCAGCAGTAGAACAGGGGCCTTCACTGAAGCTTTCTTT	CASSRTGAFTEAFF
many	TRBJ2-2	14	TRBV27	-	TGTGCCAGTCTCCGGGCCCCGAACACCGGGGAGCTGTTTTTT	CASLRAPNTGELFF
many	TRBJ1-1	16	TRBV28	TRBD1	TGTGCCAGCAGTTTCGGGACAGGCTTTCGGGACGATGAAGCTTTCTTT	CASSFGTGFRDDEAFF
many	TRBJ2-5	17	TRBV6-2/TRBV6-3	TRBD2	TGTGCCAGCAGTCCCAGAACGGGGGGGCGGAACACGGAGACCCAGTACTTC	CASSPRTGGRNTETQYF
many	TRBJ2-5	16	TRBV7-2	TRBD2	TGTGCCAGCAGCTTAGAAGTAGCGGGGGGCCGGGGGACCCAGTACTTC	CASSLEVAGGRGTQYF
many	TRBJ1-6	15	TRBV7-2	-	TGTGCCAGCAGCGCCCTCGGGGGTGGTAATTCACCCCTCCACTTT	CASSALGGGNSPLHF
many	TRBJ2-3	17	TRBV15	TRBD1	TGTGCCACCAGCACCACTGGGGACAGGGGGCACGCAGATACGCAGTATTTT	CATSTTGDRGHADTQYF